The 29 T cell receptor beta chains in this list originate from one sample, sequenced in a study of blood T cell repertoires in COVID-19 (TCRdb year 2020). Libraries were built with the immunoSEQ multiplex PCR assay. This is the immuneACCESS table as TCRdb keeps it, with only in-frame sequences that have V and J called. A part of the clones is gone; compared with another copy, unresolved V genes explain less than half, and the rest is unexplained. Recorded for this sample are 45,000 to 60,000 clones; roughly four fifths of them occurred a single time. The ten largest make up less than 2% of the sample. Sequencing used peripheral blood. The receptors shown here come from a woman aged 55-69 years with acute or convalescent COVID-19.

The chain links TRBV30 to TRBJ1-3; D not certain. Germline V gives CDR1 GTSNPN, CDR2 SVGIG (reference sequence). The CDR3 is 17 residues long. Trimming cost V 0 bases and J 2 bases, with 17 bases left between them. CDR3 loop: CAWSVSGRWRTGNTIYF. The CDR3 nucleotides are TGTGCCTGGAGTGTTAGTGGCCGATGGAGAACTGGAAACACCATATATTTT.

The gene calls are TRBV18 and TRBJ1-1; 10 nucleotides align to TRBD1. The CDR3 runs to 14 residues. V lost 2 bases, J lost 8 bases, and 5 bases stayed unmatched. Germline V gene lookup returns CDR1 KGHSH and CDR2 LQKENI. The CDR3: CASSPKPGQGEAFF. CDR3 coding DNA: TGTGCCAGCTCACCAAAGCCGGGACAGGGGGAAGCTTTCTTT.

The chain couples TRBV27 to TRBJ1-2; 7 positions match TRBD1. Trimming took 5 bases from V and 1 from J; bases not matched to a gene: 7. The germline gives CDR1 MNHEY, CDR2 SMNVEV (reference sequence). CDR3 size: 15 residues. CDR3 nucleotide sequence: TGTGCCAGCAGTCCATTAGGGGGCGGTAACTATGGCTACACCTTC. Its translation: CASSPLGGGNYGYTF.

This sequence joins TRBV6-1 and TRBJ2-1; TRBD2 aligns across 12 bases. CDR3 length equals 18 residues. The V and J ends lost 3 bases and 6 bases, in that order; junction bases with no gene match: 12. Germline-derived CDR1 and CDR2 are MNHNS and SASEGT. The CDR3 bases are TGTGCCAGCAGTGACCCCGATAGACTAGCGGGAGTAGGCAATGAGCAGTTCTTC. Translating it yields CASSDPDRLAGVGNEQFF.

The chain uses TRBV3-1 (or the pseudogene TRBV3-2) and TRBJ2-5, with 8 bases fitting TRBD1. Unmatched junction bases numbered 3, after V lost 1 base and J lost 5 bases. The CDR3 covers 14 residues. Germline V gene lookup returns CDR1 LGHDT and CDR2 YNNKEL (reference sequence). The CDR3 here is CASSQGRGRETQYF. DNA for the CDR3: TGTGCCAGCAGCCAAGGCAGGGGGCGGGAGACCCAGTACTTC.

The J gene is TRBJ1-2, the V gene TRBV19, with 8 bases matching TRBD1. This CDR3 region has 15 residues. CDR1 is LNHDA, CDR2 SQIVND, per germline (reference sequence). V trimming: 2 bases; J trimming: 4 bases; junction bases outside the gene matches: 6. The CDR3 sequence: CASSIPSTGAYGYTF. CDR3 coding DNA: TGTGCCAGTAGTATACCCTCGACAGGGGCCTATGGCTACACCTTC.

The gene calls are TRBV7-9 and TRBJ2-3; TRBD2 matches 9 bases. Losses at the gene ends were 5 bases for V and 3 bases for J; bases not matched to a gene: 15. Germline V gene data show CDR1 as SEHNR and CDR2 as FQNEAQ (reference sequence). This CDR3 has 18 amino acids. CDR3 nucleotide sequence: TGTGCCAGCAGCCCTACCGCGGGAGGGCCGATCAGGACAGATACGCAGTATTTT. It encodes CASSPTAGGPIRTDTQYF.

This chain links TRBV4-2 with TRBJ2-3, with D possibly matching TRBD2 (6 bases). V lost 1 base and J lost 4, with 18 bases in between. The length of the CDR3 is 17 residues. Germline CDR1 and CDR2: LGHNA and YNFKEQ. The CDR3 protein is CASSQGGMGGAPDTQYF. The CDR3 coding sequence is TGTGCCAGCAGCCAAGGAGGGATGGGCGGGGCCCCAGATACGCAGTATTTT.

J is TRBJ1-3 and V is TRBV6-6; D may be TRBD1 (5 bases). There are 16 residues in the CDR3. The V end was cut by 2 bases, the J end by 0 bases, with 11 bases between. The germline V gene encodes CDR1 MNHNY and CDR2 SVGAGI (reference sequence). The DNA for the CDR3 is TGTGCCAGCAGTTACATCAGGGATTCCTCTGGAAACACCATATATTTT. Protein product: CASSYIRDSSGNTIYF.

The chain carries TRBV27 and TRBJ1-6; unclear D gene. V lost 5 bases and J lost 10, with 9 bases in between. This CDR3 has 12 residues. Germline V gene data show CDR1 as MNHEY and CDR2 as SMNVEV (reference sequence). The CDR3 region is CASSDGWSPLHF. The CDR3 bases are TGTGCCAGCAGTGACGGGTGGTCACCCCTCCACTTT.

This clone was counted a single time. The chain links TRBV5-1 to TRBJ2-7; 9 bases are shared with TRBD2. Trimming took 0 bases from V and 1 from J; bases not matched to a gene: 2. The CDR3 sequence is 15 residues long. Germline CDR1 and CDR2: SGHRS and YFSETQ. The CDR3 is CASSLASGTSYEQYF. The CDR3 nucleotides read TGCGCCAGCAGCTTGGCTAGCGGGACATCCTACGAGCAGTACTTC.

V usage is TRBV5-6 and J usage is TRBJ2-1; 12 bases align to TRBD2. J gave up 6 bases and V 4 bases, and 2 bases lay outside the gene matches. CDR1 and CDR2 (germline): SGHDT, YYEEEE. The CDR3 consists of 14 residues. CDR3 protein: CASSGGLAGNEQFF. Written as DNA, the CDR3 is TGTGCCAGCAGCGGGGGACTAGCGGGCAATGAGCAGTTCTTC.

V and J are TRBV2 and TRBJ2-5; the match to TRBD1 covers 8 bases. CDR1 is SNHLY and CDR2 is FYNNEI in the germline V gene. The V segment lost 2 bases and the J segment 5 bases; nucleotides outside the gene matches: 7. CDR3 length equals 15 residues. This chain's CDR3 is CASSEQGAFGETQYF. The CDR3 DNA follows: TGTGCCAGCAGTGAACAGGGGGCATTCGGGGAGACCCAGTACTTC.

This clone showed up just a few times. V usage is TRBV6-5 and J usage is TRBJ1-6; D is possibly TRBD1 (5 bases). CDR1 and CDR2 (germline): MNHEY, SVGAGI. V shed 6 bases and J shed 9 bases, with 12 bases lying between them. The CDR3 consists of 13 residues. Written as DNA, the CDR3 is TGTGCCAGCAGCCCAGGGTCCGTTTCACCCCTCCACTTT. This codes for CASSPGSVSPLHF.

In its sample, this clone was seen once. V gene TRBV18 combines with J gene TRBJ2-3; 14 bases map to TRBD2. This CDR3 has 18 residues. Germline lookup yields CDR1 KGHSH and CDR2 LQKENI. V dropped 3 bases and J dropped 0; count of bases not matched to a gene: 5. The CDR3 DNA follows: TGTGCCAGCTCACCGCGGACTAGCGGGGGGCCTAGCACAGATACGCAGTATTTT. It is translated as CASSPRTSGGPSTDTQYF.

V gene TRBV30 combines with J gene TRBJ1-2, with a tentative D call TRBD1 (6 bases). V dropped 2 bases and J dropped 5 bases, with 12 bases sitting between them. CDR3 length: 13 amino acids. Germline V gene data show CDR1 as GTSNPN and CDR2 as SVGIG (reference sequence). CDR3 DNA sequence: TGTGCCTGGAGTAGCGGGACACCTTATGGCTACACCTTC. Its protein product is CAWSSGTPYGYTF.

The chain is built from TRBV28 and TRBJ1-2, with 8 bases that match TRBD1. V gave up 0 bases and J gave up 6 bases; unmatched junction bases: 12. The CDR3 has 17 residues. Germline CDR1 MDHEN, CDR2 SYDVKM. CDR3 bases: TGTGCCAGCAGTTTATGGTCCCTGTCAGGGGGCGATGATGGCTACACCTTC. Protein product: CASSLWSLSGGDDGYTF.

Here the CDR3 DNA reads TGTGCCAGTAGTATAAGCGGGGCGGGAGAGACCCAGTACTTC. Translation gives CASSISGAGETQYF. This chain joins TRBV19 and TRBJ2-5; 7 bases fit TRBD2. V trimming: 2 bases; J trimming: 4 bases; junction bases outside the gene matches: 4. CDR1 is LNHDA and CDR2 is SQIVND in the germline V gene (reference sequence). This CDR3 comprises 14 residues.

This clone was seen only once. The chain carries TRBV6-6 and TRBJ2-2; tentatively, D is TRBD2 (7 bases). This CDR3 is 14 amino acids long. Per the germline V gene, CDR1 is MNHNY and CDR2 is SVGAGI (reference sequence). V lost 11 bases and J lost 4, with 17 bases in between. For the CDR3, the DNA is TGTGCCGTACCTGGGGGGGGGCTCACCGGGGAGCTGTTTTTT. It codes for CAVPGGGLTGELFF.

The J gene is TRBJ2-1, the V gene TRBV6-6; 10 bases fit TRBD1. The CDR3 extends over 13 amino acids. Germline assignment: CDR1 MNHNY and CDR2 SVGAGI (reference sequence). V shed 8 bases, J shed 6 bases, and the junction held 4 bases outside the gene matches. The CDR3 region has the DNA TGTGCCAGCGGACAGGGGGTTATCAATGAGCAGTTCTTC. Its protein is CASGQGVINEQFF.

The chain links TRBV28 to TRBJ1-1, with 7 bases matching TRBD1. V gave up 2 bases and J gave up 5 bases; unmatched junction bases: 8. Germline values: CDR1 MDHEN, CDR2 SYDVKM. This CDR3 spans 15 amino acids. The CDR3: CASSLNGFRGTEAFF. The CDR3 DNA follows: TGTGCCAGCAGTTTAAATGGTTTCAGGGGGACTGAAGCTTTCTTT. The whole variable domain, remainder taken from reference TRBV28 and TRBJ1-1, is DVKVTQSSRYLVKRTGEKVFLECVQDMDHENMFWYRQDPGLGLRLIYFSYDVKMKEKGDIPEGYSVSREKKERFSLILESASTNQTSMYLCASSLNGFRGTEAFFGQGTRLTVV.

This clone came up a few times. The chain has TRBV5-1 and TRBJ2-1; 9 positions match TRBD2. The V gene end was trimmed by 0 bases and the J gene end by 4 bases; junction bases not matched to a gene: 5. The CDR3 length is 16 residues. Germline V gives CDR1 SGHRS, CDR2 YFSETQ. The CDR3 nucleotides read TGCGCCAGCAGCTTGGCGGGTAGCGGGAGTTACAATGAGCAGTTCTTC. This codes for CASSLAGSGSYNEQFF.

This chain links TRBV9 with TRBJ1-6; 11 nucleotides agree with TRBD1. Germline CDR1 and CDR2: SGDLS and YYNGEE. The CDR3 length is 14 residues. Trimming took 4 bases from V and 9 from J; bases not matched to a gene: 3. CDR3 nucleotide sequence: TGTGCCAGCAGCCTTGGGACAGGGGGTTCACCCCTCCACTTT. Translation: CASSLGTGGSPLHF.

The sample holds one count of this clone. The chain recombines TRBV7-2 with TRBJ2-1, with 8 bases lining up with TRBD2. Per germline, CDR1 SGHTA and CDR2 FQGNSA. This CDR3 is 18 amino acids long. V gave up 1 base and J gave up 9 bases; unmatched junction bases: 17. DNA for the CDR3: TGTGCCAGCAGCTTAGTATTACTAGCGGACCCGCCCCTTAGTGAGCAGTTCTTC. This gives the protein CASSLVLLADPPLSEQFF.

The genes are TRBV6-1 and TRBJ2-7; 7 bases fit TRBD2. The CDR3 sequence is 17 residues long. Germline V CDR1 and CDR2: MNHNS, SASEGT. The trim removed 2 bases at V and 5 bases at J, leaving 15 bases unmatched. CDR3 region: CASSEQTGWTSGDEQYF. CDR3 nucleotide sequence: TGTGCCAGCAGTGAACAGACGGGGTGGACTAGTGGGGACGAGCAGTACTTC.

V usage is TRBV5-4 and J usage is TRBJ2-3, with D perhaps matching TRBD2 (6 bases). Per germline, CDR1 SGHNT and CDR2 YYREEE (reference sequence). The CDR3 is 14 residues long. Trimming left V 4 bases short and J 2 bases short, with 11 bases between. As DNA, the CDR3 is TGTGCCAGCAGCACCGGGGGTTTCACAGATACGCAGTATTTT. This encodes CASSTGGFTDTQYF. Complete variable domain (other parts from reference TRBV5-4 and TRBJ2-3): ETGVTQSPTHLIKTRGQQVTLRCSSQSGHNTVSWYQQALGQGPQFIFQYYREEENGRGNFPPRFSGLQFPNYSSELNVNALELDDSALYLCASSTGGFTDTQYFGPGTRLTVL.

This clone has just one count. This rearrangement joins TRBV19 to TRBJ1-6; TRBD1 might be the D (5 bases). Trimming removed 3 bases from V and 10 bases from J, with 16 bases in between. CDR3 length: 15 residues. Germline V lookup: CDR1 LNHDA, CDR2 SQIVND (reference sequence). CDR3 protein: CASSIRDPGRSPLHF. For the CDR3, the DNA is TGTGCCAGTAGTATTCGGGACCCTGGGAGGTCACCCCTCCACTTT.

This sequence joins TRBV19 and TRBJ2-1; D may be TRBD2 (5 bases). CDR1 is LNHDA and CDR2 is SQIVND in the germline V gene (reference sequence). The germline V and J ends were trimmed by 1 base and 5 bases, with 15 bases remaining between them. The CDR3 consists of 16 residues. The chain's CDR3 is CASSIGSVKIHNEQFF. The CDR3 bases are TGTGCCAGTAGTATAGGTAGCGTAAAAATCCACAATGAGCAGTTCTTC.

The genes are TRBV7-9 and TRBJ1-2, with a tentative D call TRBD1 (5 bases). The CDR3 totals 14 residues. From germline, CDR1 is SEHNR and CDR2 FQNEAQ (reference sequence). Trimming cost V 3 bases and J 2 bases, with 10 bases left between them. In DNA form, the CDR3 reads TGTGCCAGCAGCTTGATAGGGGCCAACTATGGCTACACCTTC. Protein: CASSLIGANYGYTF.